This T cell receptor (beta chain) is drawn from a study of T cell repertoires in cytomegalovirus infection (dated by TCRdb to about 2019). General notes on the study: The peptide stimulations were aimed at well-studied HLA-B-restricted epitopes as well as recently identified HLA-C-restricted CMV epitopes, whose presentation resists viral immunomodulation. The HLA type of each donor mattered for the analysis, because public TCR beta signatures pointed to carriage of CMV infection along with the matching HLA type.

Note on this clonotype: It lacks a known antigen. With a much larger clone just one base away, this may be a read error.

A distance of 15 bases separates the germline ends of V and J, which lose 5 bases and 5 bases respectively. The CDR3 numbers 14 residues from cysteine through phenylalanine. The CDR3 DNA has 42 bases and is translated from base 1. Read against the paper, the sample's treatment or condition label means: in vitro stimulation with specific CMV peptide epitopes to enrich CMV-specific T cells. These reads were obtained on an Illumina HiSeq 1500. TCRdb itself trimmed the public reads at Q25 with fastp, ran MiXCR and retained productive beta chains. Each CDR3 protein appears once, grouped with its most common genes and DNA. The sample data list 680,000 or so distinct CDR3 sequences, and roughly 33% of these were observed just once. 15% to 20% of the sample belongs to the ten largest clones. General conclusions and limits of the study: Carriers of CMV infection plus the relevant HLA type were discriminated by the cumulative frequency of public TCR beta family members in the study cohort and in an independent approximately 340-donor cohort. The ex vivo response was dominated by HLA-C-restricted CMV-specific TCR beta clonotypes, which also provided the single most frequent clonotype in two of eight donors.

The sample consisted of cultured PBMCs, taken from culture after CMV antigen stimulation. The clonotype was recovered from a human donor in good health (CMV status not recorded). Some clones in this sample may be carry-over from other donors' samples. The rearranged chain carries TRBV12-3 or TRBV12-4 and TRBJ1-2, with a weak D call of TRBD1 (6 bases match). The CDR3 region: CASSRNGQTYGYTF. The sequence in DNA is TGTGCCAGCAGTCGAAACGGACAGACTTATGGCTACACCTTC.